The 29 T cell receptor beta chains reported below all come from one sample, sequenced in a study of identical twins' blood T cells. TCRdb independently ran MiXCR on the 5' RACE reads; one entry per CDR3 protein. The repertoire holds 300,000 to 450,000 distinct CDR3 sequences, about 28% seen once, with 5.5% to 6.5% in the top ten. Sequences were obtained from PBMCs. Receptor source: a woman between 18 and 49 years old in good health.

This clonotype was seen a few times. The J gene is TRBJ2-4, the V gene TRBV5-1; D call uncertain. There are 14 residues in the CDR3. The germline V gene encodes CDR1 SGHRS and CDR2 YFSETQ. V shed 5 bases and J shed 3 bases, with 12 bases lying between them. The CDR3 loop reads CASSPARSKNIQYF. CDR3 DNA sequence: TGCGCCAGCAGTCCCGCAAGGAGCAAAAACATTCAGTACTTC.

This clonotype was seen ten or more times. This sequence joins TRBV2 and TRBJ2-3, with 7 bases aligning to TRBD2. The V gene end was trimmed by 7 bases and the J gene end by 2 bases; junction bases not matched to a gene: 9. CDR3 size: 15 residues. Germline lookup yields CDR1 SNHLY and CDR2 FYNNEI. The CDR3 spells CASNQRGVHTDTQYF. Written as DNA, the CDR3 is TGTGCCAGCAATCAACGGGGGGTACACACAGATACGCAGTATTTT.

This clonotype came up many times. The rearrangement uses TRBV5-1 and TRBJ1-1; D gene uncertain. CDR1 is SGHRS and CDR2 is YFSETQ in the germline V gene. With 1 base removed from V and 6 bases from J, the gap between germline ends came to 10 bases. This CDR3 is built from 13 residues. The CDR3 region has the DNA TGCGCCAGCAGCTTGTATGTGGAGGCTGAAGCTTTCTTT. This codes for CASSLYVEAEAFF.

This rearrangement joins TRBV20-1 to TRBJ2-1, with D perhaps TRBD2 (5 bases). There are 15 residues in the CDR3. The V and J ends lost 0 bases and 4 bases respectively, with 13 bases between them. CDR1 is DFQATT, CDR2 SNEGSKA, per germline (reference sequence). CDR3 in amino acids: CSARDFQRMYNEQFF. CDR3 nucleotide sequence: TGCAGTGCTAGAGATTTTCAGCGGATGTACAATGAGCAGTTCTTC.

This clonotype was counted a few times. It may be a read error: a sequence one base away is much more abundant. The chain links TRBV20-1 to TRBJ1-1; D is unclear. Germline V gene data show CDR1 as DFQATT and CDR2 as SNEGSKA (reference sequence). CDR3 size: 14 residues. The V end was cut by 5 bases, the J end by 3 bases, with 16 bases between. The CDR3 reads CSARVPSVDTEAFF. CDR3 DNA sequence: TGCAGTGCTCGCGTCCCCAGTGTGGACACTGAAGCTTTCTTT.

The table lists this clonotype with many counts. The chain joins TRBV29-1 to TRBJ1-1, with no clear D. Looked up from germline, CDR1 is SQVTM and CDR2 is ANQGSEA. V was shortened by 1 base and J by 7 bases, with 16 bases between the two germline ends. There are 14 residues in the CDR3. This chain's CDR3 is CSVEGNRNRHEAFF. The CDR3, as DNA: TGCAGCGTTGAAGGCAATCGCAACCGGCATGAAGCTTTCTTT.

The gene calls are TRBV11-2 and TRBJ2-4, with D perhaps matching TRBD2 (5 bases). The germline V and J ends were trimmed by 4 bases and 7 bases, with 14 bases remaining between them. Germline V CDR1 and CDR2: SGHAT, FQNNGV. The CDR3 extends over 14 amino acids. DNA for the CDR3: TGTGCCAGCAGCTCCCGGGGAAAGGAGAACATTCAGTACTTC. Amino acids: CASSSRGKENIQYF.

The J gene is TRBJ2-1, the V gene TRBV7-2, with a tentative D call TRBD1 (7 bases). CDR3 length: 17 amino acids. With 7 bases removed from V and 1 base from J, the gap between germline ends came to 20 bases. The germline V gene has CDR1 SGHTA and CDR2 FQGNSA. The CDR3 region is CASTPYFSGGSYNEQFF. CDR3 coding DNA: TGTGCCAGCACCCCCTATTTCTCAGGGGGGTCCTACAATGAGCAGTTCTTC.

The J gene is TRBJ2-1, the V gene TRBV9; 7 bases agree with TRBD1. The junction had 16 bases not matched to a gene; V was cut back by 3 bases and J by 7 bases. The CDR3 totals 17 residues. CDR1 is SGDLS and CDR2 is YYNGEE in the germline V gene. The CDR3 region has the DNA TGTGCCAGCAGCGGGATCAACAGGGGAAGTACGTTTAATGAGCAGTTCTTC. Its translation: CASSGINRGSTFNEQFF.

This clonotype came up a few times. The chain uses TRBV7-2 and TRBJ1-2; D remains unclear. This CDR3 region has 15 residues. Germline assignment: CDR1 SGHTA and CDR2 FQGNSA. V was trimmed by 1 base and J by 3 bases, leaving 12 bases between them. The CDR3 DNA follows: TGTGCCAGCAGCTTAGAGAGTTGGACTGACTATGGCTACACCTTC. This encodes CASSLESWTDYGYTF.

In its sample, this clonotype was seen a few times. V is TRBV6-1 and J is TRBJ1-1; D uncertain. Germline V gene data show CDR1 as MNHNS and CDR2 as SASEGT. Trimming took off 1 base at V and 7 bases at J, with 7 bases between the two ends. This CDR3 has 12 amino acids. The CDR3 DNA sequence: TGTGCCAGCAGTGAAGGACGCAGTGAAGCTTTCTTT. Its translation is CASSEGRSEAFF.

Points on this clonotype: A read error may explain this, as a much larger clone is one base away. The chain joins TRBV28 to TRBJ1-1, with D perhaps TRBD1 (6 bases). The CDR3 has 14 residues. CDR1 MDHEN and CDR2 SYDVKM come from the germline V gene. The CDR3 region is CANSSGGGGTEAFF. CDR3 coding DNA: TGTGCCAACAGTTCGGGGGGCGGAGGGACTGAAGCTTTCTTT.

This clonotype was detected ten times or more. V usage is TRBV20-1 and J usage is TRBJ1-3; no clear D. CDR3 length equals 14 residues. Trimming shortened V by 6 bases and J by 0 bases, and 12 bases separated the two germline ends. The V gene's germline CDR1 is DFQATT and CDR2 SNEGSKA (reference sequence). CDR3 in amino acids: CSAAAGGSGNTIYF. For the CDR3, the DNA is TGCAGTGCCGCGGCCGGCGGCTCTGGAAACACCATATATTTT.

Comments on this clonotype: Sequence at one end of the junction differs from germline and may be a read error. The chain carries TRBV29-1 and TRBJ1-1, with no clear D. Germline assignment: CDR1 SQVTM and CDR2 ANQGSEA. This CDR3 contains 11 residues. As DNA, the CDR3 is TGCAGCGTTGAGGACTGGGGTGAAGTTTTCTTT. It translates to CSVEDWGEVFF.

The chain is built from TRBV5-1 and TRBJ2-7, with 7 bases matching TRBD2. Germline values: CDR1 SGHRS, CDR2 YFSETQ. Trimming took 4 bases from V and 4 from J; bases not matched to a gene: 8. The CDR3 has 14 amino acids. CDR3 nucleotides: TGCGCCAGCAGCGTCGTTACTAGCGAGTACGAGCAGTACTTC. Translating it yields CASSVVTSEYEQYF.

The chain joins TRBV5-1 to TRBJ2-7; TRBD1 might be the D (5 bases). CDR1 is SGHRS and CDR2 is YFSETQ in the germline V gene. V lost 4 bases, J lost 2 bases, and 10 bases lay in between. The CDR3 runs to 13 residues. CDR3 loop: CASSDRLTYEQYF. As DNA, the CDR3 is TGCGCCAGCAGCGACAGATTGACCTACGAGCAGTACTTC.

The CDR3 bases are TGTGCCAGCAGCTTATCTACCGGGACGGTAAACACTGAAGCTTTCTTT. This translates into CASSLSTGTVNTEAFF. The genes are TRBV7-9 and TRBJ1-1; possible D gene TRBD1, 5 bases. V was shortened by 2 bases and J by 2 bases, with 15 bases between the two germline ends. The CDR3 covers 16 residues. Germline loops: CDR1 SEHNR, CDR2 FQNEAQ (reference sequence).

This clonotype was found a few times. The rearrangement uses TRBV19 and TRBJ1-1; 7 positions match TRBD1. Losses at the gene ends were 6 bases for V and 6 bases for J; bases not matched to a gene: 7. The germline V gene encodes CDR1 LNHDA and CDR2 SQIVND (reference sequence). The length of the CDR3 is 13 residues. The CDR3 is CASSPGGSAEAFF. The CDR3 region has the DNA TGTGCCAGTAGCCCAGGGGGGAGCGCTGAAGCTTTCTTT.

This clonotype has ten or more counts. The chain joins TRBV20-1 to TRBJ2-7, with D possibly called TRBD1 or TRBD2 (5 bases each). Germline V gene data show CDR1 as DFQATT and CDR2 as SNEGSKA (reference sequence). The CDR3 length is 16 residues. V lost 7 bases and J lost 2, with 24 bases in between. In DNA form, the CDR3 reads TGCAGTGTTCAAAAAGTTGGGACCTCGACCCCCTACGAGCAGTACTTC. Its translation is CSVQKVGTSTPYEQYF.

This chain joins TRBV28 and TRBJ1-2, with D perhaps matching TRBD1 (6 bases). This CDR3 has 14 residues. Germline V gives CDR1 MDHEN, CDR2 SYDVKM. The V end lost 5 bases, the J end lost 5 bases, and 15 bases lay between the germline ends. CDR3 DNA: TGTGCCAGCAGTCCAGCGGACAGAGAATATGGCTACACCTTC. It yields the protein CASSPADREYGYTF.

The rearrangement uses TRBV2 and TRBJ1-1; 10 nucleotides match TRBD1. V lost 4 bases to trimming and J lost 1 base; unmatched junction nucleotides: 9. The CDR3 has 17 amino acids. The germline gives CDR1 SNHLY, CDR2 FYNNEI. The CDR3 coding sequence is TGTGCCAGCAGTGGGACAGGGGGATGGAGACCGAACACTGAAGCTTTCTTT. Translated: CASSGTGGWRPNTEAFF.

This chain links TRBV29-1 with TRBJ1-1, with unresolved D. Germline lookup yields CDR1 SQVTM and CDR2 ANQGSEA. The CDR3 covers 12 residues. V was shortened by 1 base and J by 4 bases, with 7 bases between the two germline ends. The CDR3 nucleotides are TGCAGCGTTGAAGCGTTGGGCACTGAAGCTTTCTTT. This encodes CSVEALGTEAFF.

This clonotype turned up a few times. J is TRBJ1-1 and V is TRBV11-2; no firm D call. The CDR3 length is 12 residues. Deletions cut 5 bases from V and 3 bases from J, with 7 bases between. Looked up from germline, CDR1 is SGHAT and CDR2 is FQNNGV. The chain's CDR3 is CASSERYTEAFF. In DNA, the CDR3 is TGTGCCAGCAGCGAGAGATACACTGAAGCTTTCTTT.

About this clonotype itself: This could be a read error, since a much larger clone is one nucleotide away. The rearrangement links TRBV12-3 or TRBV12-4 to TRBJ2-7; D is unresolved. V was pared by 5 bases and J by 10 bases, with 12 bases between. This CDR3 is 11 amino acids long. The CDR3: CASSRRTDQYF. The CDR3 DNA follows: TGTGCCAGCAGTAGAAGGACCGATCAGTACTTC.

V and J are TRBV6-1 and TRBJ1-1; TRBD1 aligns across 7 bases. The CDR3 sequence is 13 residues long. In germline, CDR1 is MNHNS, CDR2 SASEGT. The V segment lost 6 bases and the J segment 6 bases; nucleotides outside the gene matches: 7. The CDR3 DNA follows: TGTGCCAGCAGGGGGACAGCCTCTTCTGAAGCTTTCTTT. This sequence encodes CASRGTASSEAFF.

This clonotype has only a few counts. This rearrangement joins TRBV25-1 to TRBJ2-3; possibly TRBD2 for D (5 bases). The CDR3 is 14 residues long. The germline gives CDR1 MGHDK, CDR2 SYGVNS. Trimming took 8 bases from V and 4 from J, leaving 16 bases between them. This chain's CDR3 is CASGAFDGADTQYF. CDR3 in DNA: TGTGCCAGCGGAGCCTTTGACGGGGCAGATACGCAGTATTTT.

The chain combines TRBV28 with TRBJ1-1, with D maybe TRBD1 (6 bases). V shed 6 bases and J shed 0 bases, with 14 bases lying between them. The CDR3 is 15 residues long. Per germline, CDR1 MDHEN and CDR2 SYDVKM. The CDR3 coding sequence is TGTGCCAGCAGCTCCTGGACAGCAGTGAACACTGAAGCTTTCTTT. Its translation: CASSSWTAVNTEAFF.

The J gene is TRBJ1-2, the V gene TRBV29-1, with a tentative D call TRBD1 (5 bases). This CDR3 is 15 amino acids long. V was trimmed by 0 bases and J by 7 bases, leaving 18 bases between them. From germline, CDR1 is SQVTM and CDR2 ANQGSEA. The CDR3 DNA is TGCAGCGTTGAAGATGCGAGCTTCGGGACTGGTGGCTACACCTTC. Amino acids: CSVEDASFGTGGYTF.

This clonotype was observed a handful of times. The CDR3 nucleotides are TGTGCCAGCAGCCGCGGCGATGCGGGGGGAAACACCATATATTTT. The encoded protein is CASSRGDAGGNTIYF. V usage is TRBV3-1 and J usage is TRBJ1-3, with D hard to call. V was trimmed by 4 bases and J by 4 bases, leaving 14 bases between them. This CDR3 spans 15 amino acids. Germline-derived CDR1 and CDR2 are LGHDT and YNNKEL (reference sequence).